In this sample, the clone carrying this TCR beta chain turned up many times. PCR was performed a second time for 7 to 11 cycles using a sample-barcoded 5' primer and a J-beta primer mix. TCRdb recomputed calls from the 5' RACE reads with MiXCR, one row per CDR3 protein. Of 850,000 to 950,000 distinct CDR3 sequences listed, roughly 26% are singletons. This specimen comes from a study of blood T cells in healthy people across ages. CDR3 length: 16 amino acids. Germline-derived CDR1 and CDR2 are SGHRS and YFSETQ. V gave up 4 bases and J gave up 1 base, with 16 bases separating them. Material: blood. The TCR comes from a woman aged 80 or over in good health. The rearrangement joins TRBV5-1 to TRBJ2-3, with D hard to call. The CDR3 here is CASSPGGGRGTDTQYF. Here the CDR3 DNA reads TGCGCCAGCAGCCCGGGCGGCGGCCGCGGCACAGATACGCAGTATTTT.